This T cell receptor (beta chain) originates from a study of T cell clonality in common variable immunodeficiency. Study-wide points: Fewer deletions and N-nucleotide insertions were reportedly seen in common variable immunodeficiency TCR beta sequences. CVID subjects shared fewer TCRbeta clones than healthy controls did.

This clone was recorded a few times. Antigen: not known. The read finishes 3 residues shy of the CDR3 end, and the germline J gene is used to complete it. Clones were sequenced by immunoSEQ multiplex PCR, and TCRdb holds only the in-frame ones, with some missing. The sample has tens of thousands of clones, none seen only once. This CDR3 is built from 14 residues. Germline V gene lookup returns CDR1 GTSNPN and CDR2 SVGIG (reference sequence). The V gene lost 2 bases and the J gene lost 8 bases, with 15 bases spanning the gap. This clonotype originated in a human donor with common variable immunodeficiency. Material: peripheral blood mononuclear cells. This chain connects TRBV30 to TRBJ1-4; D possibly corresponds to TRBD1 (6 bases). CDR3 amino acids: CAWSRYREGEKLFF. The DNA read from the CDR3 is TGTGCCTGGAGTCGTTACAGGGAAGGCGAAAAA.